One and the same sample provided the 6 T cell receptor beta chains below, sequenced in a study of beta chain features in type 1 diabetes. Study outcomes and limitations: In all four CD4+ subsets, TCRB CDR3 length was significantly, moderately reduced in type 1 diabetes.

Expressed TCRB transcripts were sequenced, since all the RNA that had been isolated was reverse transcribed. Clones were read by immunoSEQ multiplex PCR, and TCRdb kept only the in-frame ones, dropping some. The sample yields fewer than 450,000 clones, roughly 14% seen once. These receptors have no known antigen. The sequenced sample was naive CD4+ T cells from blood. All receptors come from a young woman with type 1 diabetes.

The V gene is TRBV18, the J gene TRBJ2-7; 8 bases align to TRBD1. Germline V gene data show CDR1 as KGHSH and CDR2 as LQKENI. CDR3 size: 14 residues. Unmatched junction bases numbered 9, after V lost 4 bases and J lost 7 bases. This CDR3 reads CASSRGQAPEEQYF. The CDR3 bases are TGTGCCAGCTCACGGGGACAGGCCCCGGAGGAGCAGTACTTC.

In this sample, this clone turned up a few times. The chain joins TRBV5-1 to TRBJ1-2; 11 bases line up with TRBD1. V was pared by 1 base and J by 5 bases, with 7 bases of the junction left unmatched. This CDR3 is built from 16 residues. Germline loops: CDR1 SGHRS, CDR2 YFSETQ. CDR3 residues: CASSLTSGQGAYGYTF. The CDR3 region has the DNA TGCGCCAGCAGCTTGACCTCCGGACAGGGGGCTTATGGCTACACCTTC.

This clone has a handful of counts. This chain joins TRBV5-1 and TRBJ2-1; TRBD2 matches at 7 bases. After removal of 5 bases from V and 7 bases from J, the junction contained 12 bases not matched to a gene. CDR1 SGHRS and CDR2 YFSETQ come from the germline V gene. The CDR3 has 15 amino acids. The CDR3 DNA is TGCGCCAGCAGTCCTCTGGCGGGAGCGGCAAATGAGCAGTTCTTC. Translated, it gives CASSPLAGAANEQFF.

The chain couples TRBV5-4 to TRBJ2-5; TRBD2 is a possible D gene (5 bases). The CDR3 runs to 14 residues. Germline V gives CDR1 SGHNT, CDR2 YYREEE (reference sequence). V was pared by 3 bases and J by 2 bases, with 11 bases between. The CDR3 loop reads CASSSPRGQETQYF. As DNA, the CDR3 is TGTGCCAGCAGCTCCCCTAGAGGGCAAGAGACCCAGTACTTC.

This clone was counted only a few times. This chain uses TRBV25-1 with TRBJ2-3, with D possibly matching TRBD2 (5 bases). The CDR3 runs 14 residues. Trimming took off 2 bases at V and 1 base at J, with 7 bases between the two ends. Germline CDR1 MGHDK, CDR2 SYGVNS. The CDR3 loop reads CASSEGLRTDTQYF. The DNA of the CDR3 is TGTGCCAGCAGTGAAGGACTCCGCACAGATACGCAGTATTTT.

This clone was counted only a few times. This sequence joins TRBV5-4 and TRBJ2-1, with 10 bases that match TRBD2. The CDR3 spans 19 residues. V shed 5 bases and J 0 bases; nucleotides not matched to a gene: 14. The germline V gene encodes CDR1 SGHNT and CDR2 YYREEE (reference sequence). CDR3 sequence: CASSPMGHSGGSSYNEQFF. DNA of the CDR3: TGTGCCAGCAGTCCGATGGGGCATAGCGGGGGGAGCTCCTACAATGAGCAGTTCTTC.